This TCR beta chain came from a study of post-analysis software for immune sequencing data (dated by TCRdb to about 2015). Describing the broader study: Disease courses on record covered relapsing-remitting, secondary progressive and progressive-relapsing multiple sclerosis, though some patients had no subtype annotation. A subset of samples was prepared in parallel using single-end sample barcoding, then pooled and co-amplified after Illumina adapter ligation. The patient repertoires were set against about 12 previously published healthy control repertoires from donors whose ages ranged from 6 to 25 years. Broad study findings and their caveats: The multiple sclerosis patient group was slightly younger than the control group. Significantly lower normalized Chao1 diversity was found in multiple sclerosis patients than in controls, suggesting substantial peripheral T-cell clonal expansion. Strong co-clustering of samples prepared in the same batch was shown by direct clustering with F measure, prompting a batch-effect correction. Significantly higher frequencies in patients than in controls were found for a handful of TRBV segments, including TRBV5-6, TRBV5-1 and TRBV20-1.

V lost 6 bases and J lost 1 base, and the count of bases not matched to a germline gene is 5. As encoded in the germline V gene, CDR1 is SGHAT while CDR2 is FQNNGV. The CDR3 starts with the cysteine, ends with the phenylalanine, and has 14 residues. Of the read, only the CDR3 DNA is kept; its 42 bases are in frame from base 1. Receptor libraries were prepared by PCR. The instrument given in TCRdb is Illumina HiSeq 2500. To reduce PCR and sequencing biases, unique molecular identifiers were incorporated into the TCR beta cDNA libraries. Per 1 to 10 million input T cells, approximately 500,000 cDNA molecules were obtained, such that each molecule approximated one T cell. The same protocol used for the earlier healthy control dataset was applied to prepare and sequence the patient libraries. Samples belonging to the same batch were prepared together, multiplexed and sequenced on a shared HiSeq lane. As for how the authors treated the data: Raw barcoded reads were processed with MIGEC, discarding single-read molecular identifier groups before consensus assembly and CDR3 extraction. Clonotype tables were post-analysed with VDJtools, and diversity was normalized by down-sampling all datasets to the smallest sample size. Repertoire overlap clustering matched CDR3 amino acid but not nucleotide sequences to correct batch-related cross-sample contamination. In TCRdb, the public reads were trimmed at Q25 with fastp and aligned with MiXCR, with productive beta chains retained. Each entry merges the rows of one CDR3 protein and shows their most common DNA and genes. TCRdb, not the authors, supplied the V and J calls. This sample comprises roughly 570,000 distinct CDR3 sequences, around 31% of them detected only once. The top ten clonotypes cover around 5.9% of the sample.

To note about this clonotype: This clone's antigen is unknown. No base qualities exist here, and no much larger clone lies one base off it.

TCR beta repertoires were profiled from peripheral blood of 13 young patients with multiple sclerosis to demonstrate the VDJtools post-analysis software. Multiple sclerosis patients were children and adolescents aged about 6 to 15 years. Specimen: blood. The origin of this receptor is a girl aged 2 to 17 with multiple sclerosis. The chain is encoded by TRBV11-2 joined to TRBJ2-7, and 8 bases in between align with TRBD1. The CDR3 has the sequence CASRRTGKSYEQYF. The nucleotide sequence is TGTGCCAGCAGGCGGACAGGGAAGTCCTACGAGCAGTACTTC.